The clone carrying this T cell receptor beta chain was detected a few times. This entry is derived from a study of T cells after yellow fever vaccination. V lost 6 bases, J lost 6 bases, and 13 bases stayed unmatched. This CDR3 has 15 residues. Germline assignment: CDR1 MDHEN and CDR2 SYDVKM. TCRdb called the 5' RACE reads again in MiXCR, with one record for every CDR3 protein. Counted here are 550,000 or so distinct CDR3 sequences, less than 20% occurring once; the ten biggest clones make up around an eighth. The material sequenced was PBMCs, taken 15 days after the yellow fever booster vaccination. J is TRBJ2-7 and V is TRBV28, with TRBD1 matching over 8 bases. This TCR came from a man aged 25 to 45 who received the YFV17D yellow fever vaccine. The DNA of the CDR3 is TGTGCCAGCAGCAAAAGGTACACGACAGGGGCCGAGCAGTACTTC. This codes for CASSKRYTTGAEQYF. The variable domain in full, with the rest retrieved from reference TRBV28 and TRBJ2-7, is DVKVTQSSRYLVKRTGEKVFLECVQDMDHENMFWYRQDPGLGLRLIYFSYDVKMKEKGDIPEGYSVSREKKERFSLILESASTNQTSMYLCASSKRYTTGAEQYFGPGTRLTVT.